Shown below are 26 T cell receptor beta chains from a single sample sequenced in a study of early T cells in non-severe SARS-CoV-2 infection. TCRdb ran MiXCR on the 5' RACE reads and lists one entry per CDR3 protein. The table includes approximately 69,000 distinct CDR3 sequences, approximately 10% detected once. The material was whole blood, obtained at baseline. Receptors originate from an adult who was a healthcare worker with PCR-confirmed SARS-CoV-2 infection or an uninfected control (not recorded which).

The CDR3 coding sequence is TGCGCCAGCAGATGGCGGTCAACAGGGAACGGCGAGCCCCAGCATTTT. Residues: CASRWRSTGNGEPQHF. The rearrangement joins TRBV5-1 to TRBJ1-5; perhaps TRBD1 as D (6 bases). CDR3 size: 16 residues. V was shortened by 5 bases and J by 8 bases, with 23 bases between the two germline ends. Germline V CDR1 and CDR2: SGHRS, YFSETQ.

The V gene is TRBV28, the J gene TRBJ2-7; TRBD2 is a possible D gene (5 bases). V was trimmed by 2 bases and J by 2 bases, leaving 13 bases between them. CDR1 and CDR2 (germline): MDHEN, SYDVKM. CDR3 length: 15 amino acids. CDR3 in DNA: TGTGCCAGCAGTTTAGACCCTCGGGGAACCTACGAGCAGTACTTC. Translation: CASSLDPRGTYEQYF.

This clonotype showed up just a few times. The J gene is TRBJ2-5, the V gene TRBV5-1; TRBD1 matches at 10 bases. The CDR3 sequence is 15 residues long. With V trimmed by 4 bases and J by 2 bases, 5 bases remained unmatched. Germline loops: CDR1 SGHRS, CDR2 YFSETQ. In DNA, the CDR3 is TGCGCCAGCAGCCCGGGGACAGGGGTACAAGAGACCCAGTACTTC. This encodes CASSPGTGVQETQYF.

Comment on this clonotype: The junction differs from germline at one of its ends, possibly a read error. The chain uses TRBV20-1 and TRBJ2-1; D unresolved. Germline values: CDR1 DFQATT, CDR2 SNEGSKA (reference sequence). CDR3 length: 13 residues. CDR3 coding DNA: TGCAGTGCTAGAGATCTAGTTGTCAATAAGCAGTTCTTC. Translated: CSARDLVVNKQFF.

CDR3 DNA: TGTGCCAGCAAAGGTCGGGTGAACACCGGGGAGCTGTTTTTT. Translated: CASKGRVNTGELFF. The J gene is TRBJ2-2, the V gene TRBV12-3 or TRBV12-4; no clear D. V shed 7 bases and J shed 1 base, with 10 bases lying between them. This CDR3 is 14 amino acids long.

In this sample, this clonotype turned up many times. The chain recombines TRBV6-2 or TRBV6-3 with TRBJ2-1; D assignment may be TRBD1 or TRBD2 (7 bases each). The CDR3 consists of 14 residues. V was trimmed by 5 bases and J by 10 bases, leaving 18 bases between them. Germline V gene lookup returns CDR1 MNHEY and CDR2 SVGEGT. CDR3 sequence reads: CASSNRNRGGEQFF. The CDR3 DNA follows: TGTGCCAGCAGTAACCGAAACAGGGGAGGGGAGCAGTTCTTC.

The genes are TRBV4-1 and TRBJ2-1; TRBD2 matches at 11 bases. The ends lost 2 bases at V and 6 bases at J; junction bases unmatched: 3. This CDR3 spans 15 amino acids. Germline CDR1 and CDR2: MGHRA and YSYEKL. In nucleotides, the CDR3 is TGCGCCAGCAGCCAACGTCTAGCGGGAGGCAATGAGCAGTTCTTC. This translates into CASSQRLAGGNEQFF.

This clonotype was detected only a few times. The V call is TRBV5-4, the J call TRBJ2-2; D is unresolved. Germline-derived CDR1 and CDR2 are SGHNT and YYREEE (reference sequence). The V end was cut by 4 bases, the J end by 4 bases, with 17 bases between. This CDR3 comprises 16 residues. CDR3 in amino acids: CASSPPSQRGTGELFF. The DNA of the CDR3 is TGTGCCAGCAGCCCTCCTTCACAACGTGGCACCGGGGAGCTGTTTTTT.

This clonotype was recorded a few times. The gene calls are TRBV29-1 and TRBJ2-7, with TRBD2 identical over 9 bases. The trim removed 5 bases at V and 1 base at J, leaving 9 bases unmatched. This CDR3 region has 15 residues. CDR1 is SQVTM and CDR2 is ANQGSEA in the germline V gene. This CDR3 reads CSVHGSRGGSYEQYF. The CDR3, as DNA: TGCAGCGTTCATGGATCGCGGGGGGGATCCTACGAGCAGTACTTC.

This chain uses TRBV7-2 with TRBJ2-1, with unresolved D. Germline-derived CDR1 and CDR2 are SGHTA and FQGNSA. The V end lost 5 bases, the J end lost 2 bases, and 13 bases lay between the germline ends. The length of the CDR3 is 15 residues. CDR3 amino acids: CASSPAPLAYNEQFF. CDR3 bases: TGTGCCAGCAGCCCGGCCCCGCTAGCCTACAATGAGCAGTTCTTC. Full variable domain (missing parts from reference TRBV7-2 and TRBJ2-1): GAGVSQSPSNKVTEKGKDVELRCDPISGHTALYWYRQSLGQGLEFLIYFQGNSAPDKSGLPSDRFSAERTGGSVSTLTIQRTQQEDSAVYLCASSPAPLAYNEQFFGPGTRLTVL.

Ten or more counts support this clonotype. The rearrangement joins TRBV19 to TRBJ2-2; D call uncertain. V lost 6 bases, J lost 2 bases, and 4 bases lay in between. The CDR3 spans 12 residues. Germline loops: CDR1 LNHDA, CDR2 SQIVND (reference sequence). CDR3 amino acids: CASRDNTGELFF. The CDR3 DNA reads TGTGCCAGTAGGGACAACACCGGGGAGCTGTTTTTT.

This clonotype was recorded a few times. This chain uses TRBV28 with TRBJ2-2; the D gene is possibly TRBD2 (5 bases). Germline CDR1 reads MDHEN; CDR2 reads SYDVKM. CDR3 length: 14 residues. V lost 4 bases and J 5 bases, leaving 11 bases between the germline ends. CDR3 nucleotides: TGTGCCAGCAGTTATCTTTCGGGGACCGGGGAGCTGTTTTTT. Protein product: CASSYLSGTGELFF.

This clonotype turned up a few times. V usage is TRBV6-2 or TRBV6-3 and J usage is TRBJ2-6; D possibly matches TRBD1 or TRBD2 (5 bases each). Germline CDR1 MNHEY, CDR2 SVGEGT. V lost 4 bases, J lost 1 base, and 11 bases lay in between. The CDR3 is made up of 16 amino acids. Here the CDR3 reads CASSSYGASGANVLTF. The DNA for the CDR3 is TGTGCCAGCAGTTCCTACGGGGCGTCTGGGGCCAACGTCCTGACTTTC.

The chain has TRBV6-4 and TRBJ1-2; D unclear. CDR3 size: 14 residues. Germline CDR1 is MRHNA and CDR2 is SNTAGT. V shed 4 bases and J shed 7 bases, with 16 bases lying between them. CDR3 protein: CASSVNPGMRGYTF. The CDR3 coding sequence is TGTGCCAGCAGTGTAAACCCCGGAATGCGTGGCTACACCTTC.

This clonotype occurred many times. The chain couples TRBV29-1 to TRBJ2-7; D gene ambiguous. The CDR3 totals 10 residues. V lost 6 bases and J 7 bases, leaving 10 bases between the germline ends. In germline, CDR1 is SQVTM, CDR2 ANQGSEA. The CDR3 nucleotides are TGCAGCGTCCAAGAGGAAGAGCAGTACTTC. Translation: CSVQEEEQYF.

This clonotype was seen at least ten times. The chain has TRBV6-1 and TRBJ2-3, with D possibly TRBD2 on 6 matching bases. Trimming shortened V by 7 bases and J by 2 bases, and 16 bases separated the two germline ends. The CDR3 is 15 residues long. Germline-derived CDR1 and CDR2 are MNHNS and SASEGT. CDR3 region: CASKRVLGDTDTQYF. For the CDR3, the DNA is TGTGCCAGCAAGCGGGTCTTGGGCGACACAGATACGCAGTATTTT.

The table lists this clonotype with many counts. In this CDR3 the conserved last residue, phenylalanine or tryptophan, is missing, so a read error is likely. No DNA is shown, since the ends of the CDR3 on it are uncertain; the CDR3 is the one TCRdb lists. The chain couples TRBV29-1 to TRBJ2-1; the D call of TRBD1 is as the table states it, not checked on the DNA. Inclusive of both ends, the CDR3 amounts to 9 amino acids. Per the germline V gene, CDR1 is SQVTM and CDR2 is ANQGSEA. CDR3 amino acids: CSVEGAGVP.

This clonotype showed up many times. The rearrangement joins TRBV12-3 or TRBV12-4 to TRBJ1-6, with D unresolved. This CDR3 spans 14 amino acids. Trimming left V 0 bases short and J 8 bases short, with 8 bases between. CDR3 nucleotide sequence: TGTGCCAGCAGTTTAGCGCGGTGGGATTCACCCCTCCACTTT. Translation: CASSLARWDSPLHF.

The chain joins TRBV28 to TRBJ2-1; 10 positions agree with TRBD2. The CDR3 totals 15 residues. Germline loops: CDR1 MDHEN, CDR2 SYDVKM. Trimming cost V 4 bases and J 10 bases; bases outside gene matches: 10. CDR3 loop: CASSSAGTSVQEQFF. The DNA of the CDR3 is TGTGCCAGCAGTTCGGCCGGGACTAGCGTGCAGGAGCAGTTCTTC. Combining the CDR3 with reference TRBV28 and TRBJ2-1 gives the whole variable domain DVKVTQSSRYLVKRTGEKVFLECVQDMDHENMFWYRQDPGLGLRLIYFSYDVKMKEKGDIPEGYSVSREKKERFSLILESASTNQTSMYLCASSSAGTSVQEQFFGPGTRLTVL.

This clonotype was found a few times. One end of the junction varies from germline; a read error may be responsible. V gene TRBV27 combines with J gene TRBJ2-7; D unresolved. The length of the CDR3 is 11 residues. The V gene's germline CDR1 is MNHEY and CDR2 SMNVEV (reference sequence). The CDR3 bases are TGTGCCAGCGGACGCCAAGGAGCCTACTCCTTC. Translated, it gives CASGRQGAYSF.

This clonotype was observed at least ten times. The genes are TRBV5-4 and TRBJ1-2, with D unresolved. V lost 1 base and J 13 bases, leaving 14 bases between the germline ends. Germline V gene sequence: CDR1 SGHNT, CDR2 YYREEE (reference sequence). The CDR3 has 12 residues. The CDR3 DNA reads as TGTGCCAGCAGCTTGAGTCTCGACGCCGTCACCTTC. Translating it yields CASSLSLDAVTF.

This clonotype was detected a few times. V usage is TRBV19 and J usage is TRBJ2-3; tentatively, D is TRBD1 or TRBD2 (5 bases each). Germline-derived CDR1 and CDR2 are LNHDA and SQIVND (reference sequence). The CDR3 totals 15 residues. The ends were cut back, 3 bases at V and 4 bases at J, with 14 bases in the middle. The CDR3 sequence is CASSMRGLVADTQYF. The CDR3 coding sequence is TGTGCCAGTAGTATGAGGGGCTTGGTCGCAGATACGCAGTATTTT. The entire variable domain, with the rest obtained from reference TRBV19 and TRBJ2-3, is as follows: DGGITQSPKYLFRKEGQNVTLSCEQNLNHDAMYWYRQDPGQGLRLIYYSQIVNDFQKGDIAEGYSVSREKKESFPLTVTSAQKNPTAFYLCASSMRGLVADTQYFGPGTRLTVL.

V gene TRBV29-1 combines with J gene TRBJ2-1; D unresolved. With 5 bases removed from V and 4 bases from J, the gap between germline ends came to 12 bases. CDR3 length: 13 residues. The V gene's germline CDR1 is SQVTM and CDR2 ANQGSEA. CDR3 in amino acids: CSVSTERYNEQFF. For the CDR3, the DNA is TGCAGCGTTTCAACTGAGCGATACAATGAGCAGTTCTTC.

V and J are TRBV5-6 and TRBJ1-2, with 10 bases identical to TRBD1. The CDR3 extends over 15 amino acids. Per the germline V gene, CDR1 is SGHDT and CDR2 is YYEEEE. The V gene end was trimmed by 5 bases and the J gene end by 1 base; junction bases not matched to a gene: 5. The CDR3 loop is CASSSGQGGNYGYTF. The DNA for the CDR3 is TGTGCCAGCAGTTCCGGACAGGGGGGTAACTATGGCTACACCTTC.

The V call is TRBV20-1, the J call TRBJ2-1; TRBD2 aligns across 7 bases. This CDR3 is built from 15 residues. The V gene end was trimmed by 5 bases and the J gene end by 4 bases; junction bases not matched to a gene: 11. CDR1 is DFQATT, CDR2 SNEGSKA, per germline (reference sequence). DNA for the CDR3: TGCAGTGCTGCCCCGACCGCGGGAGTTTACAATGAGCAGTTCTTC. It is translated as CSAAPTAGVYNEQFF.

V gene TRBV5-1 combines with J gene TRBJ2-7, with D possibly matching TRBD1 (6 bases). Germline CDR1 SGHRS, CDR2 YFSETQ. This CDR3 is built from 15 residues. V dropped 0 bases and J dropped 3 bases, with 13 bases sitting between them. The CDR3 reads CASSLAGTSNYEQYF. DNA for the CDR3: TGCGCCAGCAGCTTGGCCGGGACATCAAACTACGAGCAGTACTTC.